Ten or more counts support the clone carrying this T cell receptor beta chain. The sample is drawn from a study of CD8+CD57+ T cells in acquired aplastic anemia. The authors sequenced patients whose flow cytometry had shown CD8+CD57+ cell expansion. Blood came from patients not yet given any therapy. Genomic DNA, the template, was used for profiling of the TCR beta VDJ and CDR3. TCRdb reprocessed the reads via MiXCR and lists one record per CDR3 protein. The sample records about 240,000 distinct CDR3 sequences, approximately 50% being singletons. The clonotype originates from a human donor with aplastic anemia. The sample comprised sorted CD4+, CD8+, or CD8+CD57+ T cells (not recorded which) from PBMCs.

The CDR3, as DNA: TGTGCCACCGAGGGGGGGCAGGGCAATCAGCCCCAGCATTTT. Protein sequence: CATEGGQGNQPQHF. The chain joins TRBV15 to TRBJ1-5; D possibly corresponds to TRBD1 (6 bases). Trimming shortened V by 8 bases and J by 2 bases, and 13 bases separated the two germline ends. CDR1 and CDR2 (germline): LNHNV, YYDKDF (reference sequence). There are 14 residues in the CDR3.